The clone carrying this TCR beta chain was detected many times. The source of the sample is a study of CD8 T cells in ankylosing spondylitis. TCRdb used MiXCR to reprocess the 5' RACE reads, holding one entry per CDR3 protein. The data hold about 130,000 distinct CDR3 sequences, with roughly 7.3% observed a single time. Material for sequencing was blood, either unsorted or a sorted T cell fraction (not recorded which). The clonotype was recovered from a male donor with ankylosing spondylitis or in good health (not recorded which).

The CDR3 sequence: CASTHPPGASDTEAFF. Written as DNA, the CDR3 is TGTGCCAGCACTCACCCGCCGGGAGCATCGGATACTGAAGCTTTCTTT. The V gene is TRBV12-3 or TRBV12-4, the J gene TRBJ1-1, with no clear D. V lost 7 bases and J lost 5, with 23 bases in between. The CDR3 has 16 amino acids.